The 15 T cell receptor beta chains presented below share a single source sample, sequenced in a study of CD8 T cells in seronegative destructive rheumatoid arthritis. Only in-frame clones appear in the TCRdb table, and some are missing; sequencing was by immunoSEQ multiplex PCR. The sample has fewer than 15,000 clones, 83% seen once. Sample: CD8+ T cells from blood. The receptors shown here come from a woman between 30 and 55 years old with seronegative destructive rheumatoid arthritis.

This clone was observed a single time. J is TRBJ1-1 and V is TRBV7-9, with TRBD1 identical over 10 bases. The CDR3 is made up of 14 amino acids. The V gene's germline CDR1 is SEHNR and CDR2 FQNEAQ (reference sequence). The trim removed 2 bases at V and 11 bases at J, leaving 8 bases unmatched. The CDR3 sequence is CASSLLRTGGDAFF. The CDR3, as DNA: TGTGCCAGCAGCTTATTAAGGACAGGGGGGGATGCTTTCTTT.

The chain combines TRBV9 with TRBJ1-2, with unresolved D. The CDR3 covers 14 residues. V lost 0 bases to trimming and J lost 1 base, with 7 bases between them. Germline assignment: CDR1 SGDLS and CDR2 YYNGEE. The CDR3 reads CASSVDQDNYGYTF. As DNA, the CDR3 is TGTGCCAGCAGCGTAGACCAGGATAACTATGGCTACACCTTC.

This chain joins TRBV28 and TRBJ2-5; 7 nucleotides agree with TRBD1. CDR3 length: 17 residues. Germline V CDR1 and CDR2: MDHEN, SYDVKM. The V and J ends lost 3 bases and 2 bases, in that order; junction bases with no gene match: 12. The CDR3 DNA follows: TGTGCCAGCAGTTTCCCGATCGGGACAGCTGGGCAAGAGACCCAGTACTTC. This codes for CASSFPIGTAGQETQYF.

The chain couples TRBV19 to TRBJ1-1; D is undetermined. V lost 1 base and J lost 1, with 19 bases in between. Germline CDR1 reads LNHDA; CDR2 reads SQIVND (reference sequence). This CDR3 is built from 18 residues. The CDR3 DNA sequence: TGTGCCAGTAGTATAGTGGTCGGTTCGGGGTGGGCGAACACTGAAGCTTTCTTT. Translation gives CASSIVVGSGWANTEAFF.

The rearrangement uses TRBV7-7 and TRBJ2-5; maybe TRBD1 (7 bases). The CDR3 runs to 17 residues. Germline V lookup: CDR1 SSHAT, CDR2 FNYEAQ (reference sequence). V lost 1 base to trimming and J lost 3 bases, with 18 bases between them. CDR3 sequence: CASSLVDYRGGEETQYF. In DNA, the CDR3 is TGTGCCAGCAGCTTAGTAGACTACAGGGGAGGAGAAGAGACCCAGTACTTC.

This chain joins TRBV30 and TRBJ1-5, with 8 nucleotides matching TRBD1. The CDR3 spans 17 residues. CDR1 and CDR2 (germline): GTSNPN, SVGIG (reference sequence). V gave up 0 bases and J gave up 4 bases; unmatched junction bases: 11. The CDR3 spells CAWSVGPGTGGNQPQHF. In DNA form, the CDR3 reads TGTGCCTGGAGTGTCGGACCCGGGACAGGCGGAAATCAGCCCCAGCATTTT.

This rearrangement joins TRBV7-9 to TRBJ1-1; 7 bases are shared with TRBD1. The CDR3 runs to 14 residues. From germline, CDR1 is SEHNR and CDR2 FQNEAQ (reference sequence). The ends lost 1 base at V and 1 base at J; junction bases unmatched: 0. The CDR3 nucleotides read TGTGCCAGCAGCTTAGGACAGGGGAACACTGAAGCTTTCTTT. It codes for CASSLGQGNTEAFF.

J is TRBJ1-2 and V is TRBV29-1; D is uncertain. The CDR3 runs to 11 residues. The germline CDR1 and CDR2 sequences are SQVTM and ANQGSEA. V was shortened by 5 bases and J by 4 bases, with 8 bases between the two germline ends. The CDR3 DNA is TGCAGCGTTACGAGCATCTATGGCTACACCTTC. Translation: CSVTSIYGYTF.

The rearrangement joins TRBV7-9 to TRBJ2-7; 11 nucleotides agree with TRBD1. The CDR3 has 16 residues. J gave up 2 bases and V 3 bases, and 6 bases lay outside the gene matches. Per germline, CDR1 SEHNR and CDR2 FQNEAQ (reference sequence). CDR3 nucleotide sequence: TGTGCCAGCAGCTTCCCTGAGGGACAGGGGGCCTACGAGCAGTACTTC. Protein: CASSFPEGQGAYEQYF. Filled out from reference TRBV7-9 and TRBJ2-7, the complete variable domain reads DTGVSQNPRHKITKRGQNVTFRCDPISEHNRLYWYRQTLGQGPEFLTYFQNEAQLEKSRLLSDRFSAERPKGSFSTLEIQRTEQGDSAMYLCASSFPEGQGAYEQYFGPGTRLTVT.

CDR3 residues: CASSVGGGQPQHF. In DNA form, the CDR3 reads TGTGCCAGCAGCGTAGGAGGGGGTCAGCCCCAGCATTTT. The V gene is TRBV9, the J gene TRBJ1-5; maybe TRBD1 (6 bases). Trimming pared 0 bases from V and 6 bases from J, leaving 7 bases between. The CDR3 has 13 residues. The germline V gene has CDR1 SGDLS and CDR2 YYNGEE.

The chain combines TRBV7-9 with TRBJ2-4; TRBD1 matches 8 bases. Germline V gene data show CDR1 as SEHNR and CDR2 as FQNEAQ (reference sequence). Germline trimming cut 8 bases from V and 1 base from J; bases unmatched to any gene: 19. There are 19 residues in the CDR3. The CDR3 coding sequence is TGTGCCAGCTCGCACTCGGACAGGGACTTCGATATGGCCAAAAACATTCAGTACTTC. It translates to CASSHSDRDFDMAKNIQYF.

The rearrangement joins TRBV4-2 to TRBJ1-2; no clear D. From germline, CDR1 is LGHNA and CDR2 YNFKEQ. V lost 0 bases, J lost 4 bases, and 9 bases lay in between. This CDR3 contains 14 residues. CDR3 DNA sequence: TGTGCCAGCAGCCAAGATCTAAGCCCCTATGGCTACACCTTC. Translating it yields CASSQDLSPYGYTF.

The chain couples TRBV9 to TRBJ1-1; D might be TRBD1 (6 bases). The V end lost 4 bases, the J end lost 0 bases, and 13 bases lay between the germline ends. The CDR3 has 15 amino acids. Per the germline V gene, CDR1 is SGDLS and CDR2 is YYNGEE. Here the CDR3 reads CASSPWTAMNTEAFF. The DNA of the CDR3 is TGTGCCAGCAGCCCGTGGACAGCGATGAACACTGAAGCTTTCTTT.

This chain links TRBV27 with TRBJ2-7, with 7 bases that match TRBD1. The CDR3 is made up of 12 amino acids. CDR1 and CDR2 (germline): MNHEY, SMNVEV (reference sequence). V lost 7 bases, J lost 2 bases, and 2 bases stayed unmatched. The CDR3 sequence is CASKGAPYEQYF. CDR3 nucleotides: TGTGCCAGCAAGGGGGCCCCCTACGAGCAGTACTTC.

The chain is built from TRBV27 and TRBJ2-1; weak D call: TRBD2 (6 bases). V lost 5 bases and J 7 bases, leaving 15 bases between the germline ends. The CDR3 sequence is 14 residues long. Germline CDR1 and CDR2: MNHEY and SMNVEV (reference sequence). CDR3 sequence: CASSPGSNGNEQFF. CDR3 nucleotides: TGTGCCAGCAGTCCCGGGAGCAATGGGAATGAGCAGTTCTTC.